The 4 T cell receptor beta chains below come from one sample, sequenced in a study of early stage breast cancer tumors. Repertoires were generated with immunoSEQ multiplex PCR, while TCRdb's copy carries only in-frame clones and drops some. The sample lists around 30,000 clones, roughly four fifths occurring once. Sequencing was done on a sample of breast tumor tissue. Source of these receptors: a young adult with breast cancer.

The chain employs TRBV6-1 and TRBJ1-2; D may be TRBD1 (6 bases). This CDR3 comprises 16 residues. Trimming took 4 bases from V and 1 from J, leaving 16 bases between them. Germline CDR1 reads MNHNS; CDR2 reads SASEGT. In DNA, the CDR3 is TGTGCCAGCAGTGGCCGGACGGGACAATTTAACTATGGCTACACCTTC. Amino acids: CASSGRTGQFNYGYTF.

J is TRBJ1-5 and V is TRBV9, with unresolved D. The CDR3 spans 14 residues. The germline V and J ends were trimmed by 3 bases and 3 bases, with 10 bases remaining between them. Germline CDR1 and CDR2: SGDLS and YYNGEE. The CDR3 DNA reads as TGTGCCAGCAGCGCCCAAGCCTCCAATCAGCCCCAGCATTTT. Protein product: CASSAQASNQPQHF.

This clone came up once. V and J are TRBV29-1 and TRBJ1-1; 7 nucleotides line up with TRBD1. The V gene end was trimmed by 5 bases and the J gene end by 0 bases; junction bases not matched to a gene: 3. This CDR3 has 13 amino acids. Germline values: CDR1 SQVTM, CDR2 ANQGSEA. CDR3 sequence reads: CSVPGQLNTEAFF. The CDR3 DNA reads as TGCAGCGTTCCGGGACAGCTGAACACTGAAGCTTTCTTT.

The chain is built from TRBV19 and TRBJ1-1, with 8 bases fitting TRBD1. CDR1 is LNHDA and CDR2 is SQIVND in the germline V gene (reference sequence). The CDR3 length is 14 residues. Losses at the gene ends were 10 bases for V and 5 bases for J; bases not matched to a gene: 12. The CDR3 protein is CATRNPTGGTEAFF. CDR3 sequence (DNA): TGTGCCACCCGCAACCCCACAGGGGGAACTGAAGCTTTCTTT.